This T cell receptor (beta chain) is drawn from a study of T cells in Graves' hyperthyroidism and ophthalmopathy (dated by TCRdb to about 2019). In terms of the full investigation: Peripheral blood samples were taken at the time of initial diagnosis, prior to any treatment. A discovery cohort of around 98 patients, 43 with Graves' ophthalmopathy and approximately 60 with stable Graves' hyperthyroidism, was used to find distinguishing TCR V-J signatures. An independent validation cohort of under 20 hyperthyroidism patients and 17 patients who later progressed to ophthalmopathy tested prospective prediction of ophthalmopathy. The roughly 100 discovery patients were randomly divided into training and test sets at a 7:3 ratio. The study also compared thyroid tissue and blood T-cell repertoires from five or six Graves' hyperthyroidism patients. After blood sampling, hyperthyroidism patients were treated with methimazole at a starting dose of 30 mg daily, and ophthalmopathy patients were treated with high-dose intravenous methylprednisolone. The paper reports TCR Vbeta CDR3 sequencing of 130 to 150 peripheral blood samples: under 45 ophthalmopathy, about 75 hyperthyroidism and around 17 progressor patients. Summary of the overall study and its limitations: No statistical method was used to fix the sample size in advance, and group allocation was not hidden from the investigators. In validation, progression to ophthalmopathy was predicted by the model with 55% to 71% sensitivity and about 72% specificity, a median of approximately 6.5 months before onset. Most expanded thyroid clonotypes (frequency above 0.001) were also found in blood, which suggests that blood repertoires may mirror thyroid immune responses. In cross-validation, a model built on a 13 V-J signature told ophthalmopathy apart from stable hyperthyroidism with 87.88% sensitivity and about 81% specificity, and in testing the same model reached 80%/75%.

From the cysteine up to the phenylalanine, the CDR3 has a length of 16 residues. CDR3 DNA only is kept here, 48 bases in frame from base 1. The germline V end is reduced by 5 bases and the J end by 2 bases; junction bases left unmatched: 5. CDR1 and CDR2, per the germline V gene (reference sequence), are MNHEY and SMNVEV. TCR beta CDR3 regions were amplified from RNA transcripts. The first round of RT-PCR for the TCR CDR3 was performed with the HTBI primer set and the Qiagen OneStep RT-PCR kit. Libraries were constructed in a second round of multiplex PCR, after which size selection and purification were carried out. Paired-end sequencing of the libraries was performed with 100 bp reads on an Illumina HiSeq2000. In the authors' own workflow: SOAPnuke was used to process the raw data, removing reads that contained adapters or uncalled bases, had a mean Phred below 15, or lacked an exact match to the constant primer or identifier. High-quality paired reads were merged using COPE v1.2.5, and each unique nucleotide sequence was defined as a clonotype. MiTCR v1.1 was used to align clonotypes to the IMGT TRBV, TRBD and TRBJ reference segments. The analysis included only V-J combinations with a frequency above 0.0001, which together covered 99% to 99.2% of the repertoires. A TCS score was defined as the ratio between F50 (clonal expansion) and ExV (chaos), using BLOSUM62-based TCRdist between CDR3 peptides within each V-J. Welch's t-statistics and random forest reduced around 550 V-J features to 13, which were used in a naive Bayes classifier (R e1071). TCRdb reprocessed the public reads (quality trimming at Q25 with fastp, clone calling with MiXCR) and kept in-frame beta chains. Here each entry gathers all rows of one CDR3 protein and keeps the most common genes and DNA. These V and J calls originate from TCRdb's pipeline instead of the authors' own analysis. The sample yields hundreds of thousands of distinct CDR3 sequences; 16% were counted once. Of the sample, under 20% is held by the ten largest clones.

This clonotype was recorded at least ten times. Its binding antigen is unknown. No base qualities exist here, and no much larger clone lies one base off it. Stable Graves' hyperthyroidism was defined as no progression to ophthalmopathy during 18 months of follow-up. Hyperthyroidism patients were newly diagnosed, had a disease duration of under 2 months, and were aged 18 to 65 years. Any patient with an uncontrolled infection, another autoimmune disease, pregnancy or lactation was excluded. Diagnoses were based on clinical symptoms, serum thyroxine and TRAb, thyroid ultrasound and orbital computed tomography. PBMCs were separated from approximately 10 ml of fresh peripheral blood using Ficoll-Paque density gradient centrifugation. Total RNA was extracted using Trizol reagent, and RNA quality was assessed on an Agilent 2100 Bioanalyzer.

The chain is made from TRBV27 and TRBJ2-3; 12 of the junction bases match TRBD2. The TCR sequence derives from a woman in her late teens or twenties with Graves' hyperthyroidism. The sample was blood. The base sequence is TGTGCCAGCAGTCGGACTAGCGGGAAGGTCACAGATACGCAGTATTTT. Its coded protein is CASSRTSGKVTDTQYF.